Presented here are 3 T cell receptor beta chains from one specimen sequenced in a study of Graves' ophthalmopathy and Graves' hyperthyroidism. Amplified material comprised TCR beta CDR3 regions derived from RNA transcripts. HTBI primers were employed in first-round RT-PCR, then a second-round multiplex PCR followed. MiXCR was run by TCRdb on the multiplex PCR reads, yielding one entry per CDR3 protein. In the table there are approximately 330,000 distinct CDR3 sequences, roughly 16% of which are singletons. The sequenced material came from peripheral blood. The receptors here all came from an adult man with Graves' ophthalmopathy.

There are many counts of this clonotype. The rearrangement links TRBV11-2 to TRBJ2-2, with 9 bases aligning to TRBD1. Losses at the gene ends were 2 bases for V and 0 bases for J; bases not matched to a gene: 10. The CDR3 consists of 19 residues. The germline V gene encodes CDR1 SGHAT and CDR2 FQNNGV. In DNA form, the CDR3 reads TGTGCCAGCAGCTTATTTGGACAGGGGTCAATCGCGAACACCGGGGAGCTGTTTTTT. It specifies CASSLFGQGSIANTGELFF.

The sample holds many counts of this clonotype. The chain has TRBV2 and TRBJ1-5; 8 nucleotides align to TRBD1. CDR3 size: 14 residues. Germline V gene lookup returns CDR1 SNHLY and CDR2 FYNNEI. The J segment lost 2 bases and the V segment lost 7 bases, leaving 4 bases of the junction unmatched. CDR3 region: CASNPDRGNQPQHF. The DNA for the CDR3 is TGTGCCAGCAACCCGGACAGGGGCAATCAGCCCCAGCATTTT. Supplemented by reference TRBV2 and TRBJ1-5, the full variable domain reads EPEVTQTPSHQVTQMGQEVILRCVPISNHLYFYWYRQILGQKVEFLVSFYNNEISEKSEIFDDQFSVERPDGSNFTLKIRSTKLEDSAMYFCASNPDRGNQPQHFGDGTRLSIL.

The chain links TRBV6-1 to TRBJ1-2; TRBD1 matches at 9 bases. The CDR3 is 16 residues long. The ends lost 2 bases at V and 7 bases at J; junction bases unmatched: 11. Looked up from germline, CDR1 is MNHNS and CDR2 is SASEGT. The DNA for the CDR3 is TGTGCCAGCAGTGAACCTGGGACAGGGCCTTTTTTTGGCTACACCTTC. It codes for CASSEPGTGPFFGYTF.